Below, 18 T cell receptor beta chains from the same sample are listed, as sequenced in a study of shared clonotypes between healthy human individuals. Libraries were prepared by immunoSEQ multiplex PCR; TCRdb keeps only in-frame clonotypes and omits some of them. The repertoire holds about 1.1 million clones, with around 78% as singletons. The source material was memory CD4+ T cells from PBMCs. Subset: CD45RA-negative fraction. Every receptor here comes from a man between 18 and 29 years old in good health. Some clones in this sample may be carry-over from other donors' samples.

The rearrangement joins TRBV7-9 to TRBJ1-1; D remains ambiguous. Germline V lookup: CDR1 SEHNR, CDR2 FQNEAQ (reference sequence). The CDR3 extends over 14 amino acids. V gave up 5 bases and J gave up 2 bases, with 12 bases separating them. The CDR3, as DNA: TGTGCCAGCAGCGTTTTGGGGAGAAACACTGAAGCTTTCTTT. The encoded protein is CASSVLGRNTEAFF. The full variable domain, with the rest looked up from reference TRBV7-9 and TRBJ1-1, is DTGVSQNPRHKITKRGQNVTFRCDPISEHNRLYWYRQTLGQGPEFLTYFQNEAQLEKSRLLSDRFSAERPKGSFSTLEIQRTEQGDSAMYLCASSVLGRNTEAFFGQGTRLTVV.

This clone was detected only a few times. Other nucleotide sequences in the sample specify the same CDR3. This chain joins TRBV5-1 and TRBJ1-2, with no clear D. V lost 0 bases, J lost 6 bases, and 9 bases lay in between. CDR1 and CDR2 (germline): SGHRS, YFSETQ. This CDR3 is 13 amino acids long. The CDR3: CASSLAGSDGYTF. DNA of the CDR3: TGCGCCAGCAGCTTGGCGGGGTCAGATGGCTACACCTTC. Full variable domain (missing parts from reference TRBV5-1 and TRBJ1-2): KAGVTQTPRYLIKTRGQQVTLSCSPISGHRSVSWYQQTPGQGLQFLFEYFSETQRNKGNFPGRFSGRQFSNSRSEMNVSTLELGDSALYLCASSLAGSDGYTFGSGTRLTVV.

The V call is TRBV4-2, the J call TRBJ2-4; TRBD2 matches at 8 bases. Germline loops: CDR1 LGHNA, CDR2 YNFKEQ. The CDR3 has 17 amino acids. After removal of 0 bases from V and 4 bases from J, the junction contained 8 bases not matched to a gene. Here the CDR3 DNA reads TGTGCCAGCAGCCAAGAGGGCACTAGCGGACCTAAAAACATTCAGTACTTC. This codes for CASSQEGTSGPKNIQYF.

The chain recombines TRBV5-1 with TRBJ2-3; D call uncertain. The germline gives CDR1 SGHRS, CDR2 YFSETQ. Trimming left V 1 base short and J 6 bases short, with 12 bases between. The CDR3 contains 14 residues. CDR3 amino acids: CASSLQLPRDTQYF. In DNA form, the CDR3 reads TGCGCCAGCAGCTTGCAGCTCCCCCGGGATACGCAGTATTTT.

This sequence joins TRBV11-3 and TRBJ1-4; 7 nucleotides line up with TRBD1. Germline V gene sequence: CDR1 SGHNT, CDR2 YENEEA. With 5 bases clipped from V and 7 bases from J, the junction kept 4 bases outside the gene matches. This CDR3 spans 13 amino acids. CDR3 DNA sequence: TGTGCCAGCAGCGCAGGGGGTGGTGAAAAACTGTTTTTT. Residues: CASSAGGGEKLFF.

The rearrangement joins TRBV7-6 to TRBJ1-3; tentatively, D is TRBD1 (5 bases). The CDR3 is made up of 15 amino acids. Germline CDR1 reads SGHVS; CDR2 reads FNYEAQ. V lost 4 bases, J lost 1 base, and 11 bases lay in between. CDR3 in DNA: TGTGCCAGCAGCTCCACTAGGGGATCTGGAAACACCATATATTTT. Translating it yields CASSSTRGSGNTIYF.

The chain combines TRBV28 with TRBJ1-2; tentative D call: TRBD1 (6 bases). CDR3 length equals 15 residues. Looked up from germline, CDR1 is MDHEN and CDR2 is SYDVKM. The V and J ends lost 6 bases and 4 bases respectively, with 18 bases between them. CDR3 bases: TGTGCCAGCAGACCCAGCAAACAGGGATCCTATGGCTACACCTTC. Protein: CASRPSKQGSYGYTF.

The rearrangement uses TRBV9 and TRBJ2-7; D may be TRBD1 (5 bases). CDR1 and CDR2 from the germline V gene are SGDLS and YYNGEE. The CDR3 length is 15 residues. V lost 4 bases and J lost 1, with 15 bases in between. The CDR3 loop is CASSPRTSSSYEQYF. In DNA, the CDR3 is TGTGCCAGCAGCCCCCGGACATCATCGTCCTACGAGCAGTACTTC.

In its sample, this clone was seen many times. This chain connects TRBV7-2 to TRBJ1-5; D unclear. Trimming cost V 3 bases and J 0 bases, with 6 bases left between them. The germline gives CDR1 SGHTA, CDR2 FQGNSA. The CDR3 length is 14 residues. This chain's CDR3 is CASSLRVSNQPQHF. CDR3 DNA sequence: TGTGCCAGCAGCTTGAGGGTTAGCAATCAGCCCCAGCATTTT.

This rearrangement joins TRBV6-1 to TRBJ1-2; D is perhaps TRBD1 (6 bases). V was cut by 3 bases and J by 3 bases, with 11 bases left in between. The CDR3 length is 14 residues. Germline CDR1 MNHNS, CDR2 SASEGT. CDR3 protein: CASSEPGGHYGYTF. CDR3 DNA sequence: TGTGCCAGCAGTGAGCCCGGGGGGCACTATGGCTACACCTTC.

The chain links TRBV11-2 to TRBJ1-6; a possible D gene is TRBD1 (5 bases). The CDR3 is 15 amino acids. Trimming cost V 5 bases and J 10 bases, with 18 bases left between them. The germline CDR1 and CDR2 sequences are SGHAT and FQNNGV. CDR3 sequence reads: CASSAFSRGMSPLHF. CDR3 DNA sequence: TGTGCCAGCAGCGCATTCAGCCGGGGCATGTCACCCCTCCACTTT.

DNA for the CDR3: TGTGCCAGCAGCCCCCAGGGCTCTTATGGCTACACCTTC. Its protein is CASSPQGSYGYTF. This chain connects TRBV9 to TRBJ1-2; D is perhaps TRBD1 (5 bases). The CDR3 spans 13 residues. Per the germline V gene, CDR1 is SGDLS and CDR2 is YYNGEE. V lost 4 bases to trimming and J lost 5 bases, with 12 bases between them.

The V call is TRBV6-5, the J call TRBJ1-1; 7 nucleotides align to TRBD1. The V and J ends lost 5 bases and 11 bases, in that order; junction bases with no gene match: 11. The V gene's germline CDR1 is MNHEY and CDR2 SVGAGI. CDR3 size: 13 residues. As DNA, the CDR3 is TGTGCCAGCAGTGATACAGGGGCCCGAGGGGCTTTCTTT. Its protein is CASSDTGARGAFF.

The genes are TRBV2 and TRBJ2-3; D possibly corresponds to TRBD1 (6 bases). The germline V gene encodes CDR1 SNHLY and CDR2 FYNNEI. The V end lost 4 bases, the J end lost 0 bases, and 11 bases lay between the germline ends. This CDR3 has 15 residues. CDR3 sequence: CASSGGLVSTDTQYF. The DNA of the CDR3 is TGTGCCAGCAGTGGGGGGCTAGTCAGCACAGATACGCAGTATTTT.

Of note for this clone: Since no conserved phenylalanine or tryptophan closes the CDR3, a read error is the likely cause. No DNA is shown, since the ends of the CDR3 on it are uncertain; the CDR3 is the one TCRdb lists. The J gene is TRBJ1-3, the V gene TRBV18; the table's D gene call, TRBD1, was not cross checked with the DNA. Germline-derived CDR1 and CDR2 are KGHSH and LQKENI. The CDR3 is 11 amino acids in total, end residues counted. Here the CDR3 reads CASSADRAITL.

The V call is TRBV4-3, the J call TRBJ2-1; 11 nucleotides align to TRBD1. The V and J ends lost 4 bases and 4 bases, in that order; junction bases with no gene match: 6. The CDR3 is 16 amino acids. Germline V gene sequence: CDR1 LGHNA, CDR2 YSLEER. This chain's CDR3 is CASSLTGTGGYNEQFF. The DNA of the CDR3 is TGCGCCAGCAGCCTGACCGGGACAGGGGGATACAATGAGCAGTTCTTC.

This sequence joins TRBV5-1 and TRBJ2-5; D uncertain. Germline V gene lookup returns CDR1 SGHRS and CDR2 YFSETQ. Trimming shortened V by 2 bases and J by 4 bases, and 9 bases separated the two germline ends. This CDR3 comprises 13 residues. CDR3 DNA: TGCGCCAGCAGCTTCCAGGCGTCAGAGACCCAGTACTTC. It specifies CASSFQASETQYF. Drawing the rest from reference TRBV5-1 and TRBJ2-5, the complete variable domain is KAGVTQTPRYLIKTRGQQVTLSCSPISGHRSVSWYQQTPGQGLQFLFEYFSETQRNKGNFPGRFSGRQFSNSRSEMNVSTLELGDSALYLCASSFQASETQYFGPGTRLLVL.

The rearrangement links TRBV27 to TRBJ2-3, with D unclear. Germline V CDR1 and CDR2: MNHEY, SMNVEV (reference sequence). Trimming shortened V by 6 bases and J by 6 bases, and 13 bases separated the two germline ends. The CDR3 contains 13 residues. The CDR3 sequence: CASRPLSSDTQYF. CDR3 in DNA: TGTGCCAGCAGACCCCTTAGTTCCGATACGCAGTATTTT.